Presented here are 30 T cell receptor beta chains from one specimen sequenced in a study of T cell repertoires in cytomegalovirus infection. TCRdb reprocessed the reads with MiXCR, giving one entry per CDR3 protein. The data contain roughly 640,000 distinct CDR3 sequences, 20% to 30% of them singletons. Sequencing was performed on CD8+ T cells from PBMCs. Source of these receptors: a human donor in good health (CMV status not recorded). Some clones in this sample may be carry-over from other donors' samples.

This clonotype was seen only a few times. V usage is TRBV2 and J usage is TRBJ2-1; 8 nucleotides agree with TRBD1. In germline, CDR1 is SNHLY, CDR2 FYNNEI. The CDR3 covers 13 residues. With V trimmed by 8 bases and J by 7 bases, 7 bases remained unmatched. CDR3 nucleotides: TGTGCCAGCCCTGGGGACAGGTTGAATGAGCAGTTCTTC. Its translation is CASPGDRLNEQFF. Supplemented by reference TRBV2 and TRBJ2-1, the full variable domain reads EPEVTQTPSHQVTQMGQEVILRCVPISNHLYFYWYRQILGQKVEFLVSFYNNEISEKSEIFDDQFSVERPDGSNFTLKIRSTKLEDSAMYFCASPGDRLNEQFFGPGTRLTVL.

This clonotype occurred a few times. The rearrangement uses TRBV29-1 and TRBJ1-2, with 7 bases fitting TRBD1. CDR3 length: 14 residues. In germline, CDR1 is SQVTM, CDR2 ANQGSEA. The V segment lost 3 bases and the J segment 4 bases; nucleotides outside the gene matches: 8. The CDR3 DNA reads as TGCAGCGTTGACCTGGACAGGTTTGGCTATGGCTACACCTTC. Translated, it gives CSVDLDRFGYGYTF.

The CDR3 reads CASSLSEGGGGDIRPDTQYF. The CDR3 DNA reads TGTGCCAGCAGTTTATCCGAGGGCGGGGGGGGGGACATCCGTCCAGATACGCAGTATTTT. The rearrangement links TRBV28 to TRBJ2-3; TRBD2 agrees at 9 bases. The V gene end was trimmed by 1 base and the J gene end by 4 bases; junction bases not matched to a gene: 18. Germline-derived CDR1 and CDR2 are MDHEN and SYDVKM. This CDR3 comprises 20 residues.

The chain uses TRBV7-8 and TRBJ2-1, with D unresolved. The CDR3 is made up of 14 amino acids. Deletions cut 4 bases from V and 3 bases from J, with 10 bases between. Germline CDR1 is SGHVS and CDR2 is FQNEAQ. The CDR3 region is CASSSSESYNEQFF. Written as DNA, the CDR3 is TGTGCCAGCAGCTCCTCGGAGAGCTACAATGAGCAGTTCTTC.

This clonotype was observed many times. CDR3 bases: TGTGCCAGCAGTTCAGGGGGTCCCCCCTACGAGCAGTACGTC. It encodes CASSSGGPPYEQYV. The chain uses TRBV7-8 and TRBJ2-7, with 7 bases that match TRBD1. Germline assignment: CDR1 SGHVS and CDR2 FQNEAQ. Germline trimming cut 6 bases from V and 2 bases from J; bases unmatched to any gene: 7. This CDR3 contains 14 residues.

This clonotype has a handful of counts. The chain uses TRBV20-1 and TRBJ2-7; tentative D call: TRBD2 (5 bases). Germline V gene sequence: CDR1 DFQATT, CDR2 SNEGSKA (reference sequence). With 1 base removed from V and 4 bases from J, the gap between germline ends came to 17 bases. The CDR3 length is 15 residues. DNA of the CDR3: TGCAGTGCTAGAGGGTGGAGGACCGACCAATACGAGCAGTACGTC. Translation gives CSARGWRTDQYEQYV.

The chain joins TRBV4-1 to TRBJ2-3; unclear D gene. CDR3 length: 15 residues. Trimming stripped 1 base from V and 6 bases from J, with 14 bases between. Per germline, CDR1 MGHRA and CDR2 YSYEKL. The CDR3 DNA reads as TGCGCCAGCAGCCAAGTTTTGGTTAACTCCGATACGCAGTATTTT. Its translation is CASSQVLVNSDTQYF.

This clonotype came up many times. CDR3 loop: CASSPTDPSYNEQFF. CDR3 DNA: TGTGCCAGCAGTCCGACAGATCCTTCTTACAATGAGCAGTTCTTC. The V gene is TRBV12-3 or TRBV12-4, the J gene TRBJ2-1, with D possibly matching TRBD1 (5 bases). The CDR3 contains 15 residues. Trimming removed 5 bases from V and 4 bases from J, with 15 bases in between.

This clonotype was found a few times. The gene calls are TRBV28 and TRBJ2-2; D is perhaps TRBD1 (7 bases). The V gene's germline CDR1 is MDHEN and CDR2 SYDVKM. This CDR3 spans 16 amino acids. The V and J ends lost 3 bases and 6 bases respectively, with 17 bases between them. In DNA form, the CDR3 reads TGTGCCAGCAGTTTTGATCAGGGGGGCGAACCCGGGGAGCTGTTTTTT. As protein: CASSFDQGGEPGELFF.

This clonotype was seen a few times. This rearrangement joins TRBV10-2 to TRBJ1-5, with unresolved D. Germline CDR1 and CDR2: WSHSY and SAAADI. V lost 6 bases and J 7 bases, leaving 16 bases between the germline ends. This CDR3 is built from 14 residues. CDR3 residues: CASSPVPAGQPQHF. For the CDR3, the DNA is TGCGCCAGCAGCCCGGTCCCTGCGGGGCAGCCCCAGCATTTT.

This clonotype was found many times. The V call is TRBV7-6, the J call TRBJ2-5; 7 bases line up with TRBD2. The CDR3 extends over 15 amino acids. Germline loops: CDR1 SGHVS, CDR2 FNYEAQ. Trimming cost V 5 bases and J 4 bases; bases outside gene matches: 10. The CDR3 nucleotides read TGTGCCAGCAGCCTGAATCAATGGGAGGGAGAGACCCAGTACTTC. Protein: CASSLNQWEGETQYF. Looking up the rest from reference TRBV7-6 and TRBJ2-5 gives the full variable domain: GAGVSQSPRYKVTKRGQDVALRCDPISGHVSLYWYRQALGQGPEFLTYFNYEAQQDKSGLPNDRFSAERPEGSISTLTIQRTEQRDSAMYRCASSLNQWEGETQYFGPGTRLLVL.

The V call is TRBV6-2 or TRBV6-3, the J call TRBJ2-1, with 8 bases fitting TRBD1. Trimming at V came to 4 bases and at J to 4 bases, leaving 6 bases not matched to a gene. The CDR3 is 15 amino acids. The V gene's germline CDR1 is MNHEY and CDR2 SVGEGT. The CDR3 DNA sequence: TGTGCCAGCAGTTCGACAGGGGCGGAGTACAATGAGCAGTTCTTC. Protein: CASSSTGAEYNEQFF.

This clonotype was picked up a small number of times. The chain is built from TRBV20-1 and TRBJ1-1; D not resolved. V was shortened by 6 bases and J by 0 bases, with 14 bases between the two germline ends. CDR1 is DFQATT and CDR2 is SNEGSKA in the germline V gene (reference sequence). The CDR3 is 14 residues long. In nucleotides, the CDR3 is TGCAGTGCCCCTCTAGCAGGTTTGAACACTGAAGCTTTCTTT. The encoded protein is CSAPLAGLNTEAFF.

The chain joins TRBV7-9 to TRBJ2-2, with D tentatively TRBD1 or TRBD2 (5 bases each). This CDR3 is built from 15 residues. Trimming left V 5 bases short and J 3 bases short, with 13 bases between. Germline V gene sequence: CDR1 SEHNR, CDR2 FQNEAQ (reference sequence). The CDR3 bases are TGTGCCAGCAGCGGCGGTGGGGGTTACACCGGGGAGCTGTTTTTT. Amino acid sequence: CASSGGGGYTGELFF. Using reference TRBV7-9 and TRBJ2-2 for the parts outside the CDR3, the full variable domain is DTGVSQNPRHKITKRGQNVTFRCDPISEHNRLYWYRQTLGQGPEFLTYFQNEAQLEKSRLLSDRFSAERPKGSFSTLEIQRTEQGDSAMYLCASSGGGGYTGELFFGEGSRLTVL.

This clonotype came up once. V usage is TRBV5-1 and J usage is TRBJ2-1; 7 bases match TRBD1. The J segment lost 0 bases and the V segment lost 4 bases, leaving 10 bases of the junction unmatched. Germline V gives CDR1 SGHRS, CDR2 YFSETQ. The CDR3 is 17 amino acids. For the CDR3, the DNA is TGCGCCAGCAGCGGGCATGACAGGGCTACCTCCTACAATGAGCAGTTCTTC. This sequence encodes CASSGHDRATSYNEQFF.

This clonotype has ten or more counts. This rearrangement joins TRBV7-2 to TRBJ1-2, with D perhaps matching TRBD1 (5 bases). V was pared by 5 bases and J by 8 bases, with 12 bases between. The germline CDR1 and CDR2 sequences are SGHTA and FQGNSA. This CDR3 region has 12 residues. CDR3 coding DNA: TGTGCCAGCAGCCCGGAGGGGTTCGGCTACACCTTC. This codes for CASSPEGFGYTF.

For this clonotype: Given a much more abundant clone one base away, this may be a read error. V and J are TRBV7-2 and TRBJ2-2, with D possibly being TRBD1 (5 bases). The ends were cut back, 7 bases at V and 6 bases at J, with 12 bases in the middle. Per germline, CDR1 SGHTA and CDR2 FQGNSA. This CDR3 contains 13 residues. CDR3 nucleotides: TGTGCCAGCACAGGGATGGATCCCGGGGAGCTGTTTTTT. As protein: CASTGMDPGELFF.

In its sample, this clonotype was seen a few times. The chain's CDR3 is CASRPGGFSNQPQHF. The CDR3 coding sequence is TGTGCCAGCAGACCCGGGGGGTTTAGCAATCAGCCCCAGCATTTT. The genes are TRBV6-5 and TRBJ1-5; maybe TRBD1 (5 bases). The ends were cut back, 6 bases at V and 0 bases at J, with 12 bases in the middle. In germline, CDR1 is MNHEY, CDR2 SVGAGI. The CDR3 totals 15 residues.

The rearrangement links TRBV12-3 or TRBV12-4 to TRBJ1-5; unclear D gene. With 4 bases removed from V and 9 bases from J, the gap between germline ends came to 10 bases. The CDR3 runs 12 residues. The CDR3 region has the DNA TGTGCCAGCAGTTATTTGGCTACGCCCCAGCATTTT. Protein product: CASSYLATPQHF.

This clonotype came up a few times. This sequence joins TRBV2 and TRBJ2-5, with D unclear. V was shortened by 8 bases and J by 5 bases, with 9 bases between the two germline ends. Germline values: CDR1 SNHLY, CDR2 FYNNEI. This CDR3 contains 11 residues. The CDR3 bases are TGTGCCAGCGACATAATGGAGACCCAGTACTTC. This gives the protein CASDIMETQYF.

This clonotype came up many times. This chain connects TRBV6-2 or TRBV6-3 to TRBJ2-1; no clear D gene. This CDR3 comprises 12 residues. Per germline, CDR1 MNHEY and CDR2 SVGEGT. V gave up 0 bases and J gave up 9 bases, with 6 bases separating them. CDR3 in amino acids: CASSYSVAEQFF. The CDR3 nucleotides read TGTGCCAGCAGTTACTCAGTGGCTGAGCAGTTCTTC.

The chain employs TRBV6-2 or TRBV6-3 and TRBJ2-7; 8 positions agree with TRBD1. The germline CDR1 and CDR2 sequences are MNHEY and SVGEGT. The CDR3 is 13 residues long. The CDR3, as DNA: TGTGCCAACAGTATCGGACAGGGAACCGAGCAGTACGTC. Its protein is CANSIGQGTEQYV.

The chain links TRBV7-8 to TRBJ2-1; 10 bases line up with TRBD2. The V gene end was trimmed by 5 bases and the J gene end by 15 bases; junction bases not matched to a gene: 7. The V gene's germline CDR1 is SGHVS and CDR2 FQNEAQ. This CDR3 is 12 amino acids long. CDR3 coding DNA: TGTGCCAGCAGCCAGCGGGGGGGGGGTTTGTTCTTC. Translated, it gives CASSQRGGGLFF.

This clonotype was recorded a few times. The V call is TRBV4-2, the J call TRBJ1-5; D remains ambiguous. The ends were cut back, 3 bases at V and 3 bases at J, with 12 bases in the middle. The germline gives CDR1 LGHNA, CDR2 YNFKEQ. This CDR3 comprises 15 residues. CDR3: CASSHTGSDNQPQHF. Here the CDR3 DNA reads TGTGCCAGCAGCCATACGGGGTCGGACAATCAGCCCCAGCATTTT.

The chain's CDR3 is CSARDFRSSYNSPLHF. The CDR3 DNA sequence: TGCAGTGCCAGGGACTTCCGAAGCTCCTATAATTCACCCCTCCACTTT. The chain combines TRBV20-1 with TRBJ1-6, with a possible D match to TRBD1 (5 bases). CDR3 length equals 16 residues. V dropped 6 bases and J dropped 0 bases, with 15 bases sitting between them. Germline CDR1 is DFQATT and CDR2 is SNEGSKA (reference sequence).

The chain combines TRBV28 with TRBJ2-3; D is ambiguous. The CDR3 length is 14 residues. Looked up from germline, CDR1 is MDHEN and CDR2 is SYDVKM. Trimming pared 3 bases from V and 2 bases from J, leaving 9 bases between. This CDR3 reads CASSLAPFTDTQYF. CDR3 sequence (DNA): TGTGCCAGCAGTTTGGCACCATTCACAGATACGCAGTATTTT.

This clonotype was seen at least ten times. V gene TRBV7-8 combines with J gene TRBJ2-2, with D perhaps matching TRBD1 or TRBD2 (5 bases each). The CDR3 consists of 20 residues. The V end was cut by 1 base, the J end by 5 bases, with 26 bases between. Germline-derived CDR1 and CDR2 are SGHVS and FQNEAQ. The CDR3 sequence is CASSLVDSPGPSGRTGELFF. Here the CDR3 DNA reads TGTGCCAGCAGCTTAGTAGATTCCCCCGGGCCTTCAGGGAGAACCGGGGAGCTGTTTTTT.

This clonotype was observed at least ten times. The genes are TRBV7-9 and TRBJ2-3, with 10 bases that match TRBD2. In germline, CDR1 is SEHNR, CDR2 FQNEAQ (reference sequence). The CDR3 is 13 residues long. With 6 bases clipped from V and 4 bases from J, the junction kept 1 base outside the gene matches. The CDR3 DNA reads TGTGCCAGCAGGGGACTAGCGCCAGATACGCAGTATTTT. It is translated as CASRGLAPDTQYF.

A few counts support this clonotype. The chain joins TRBV11-2 to TRBJ2-3, with 14 bases matching TRBD2. Germline V gene lookup returns CDR1 SGHAT and CDR2 FQNNGV. Trimming cost V 2 bases and J 0 bases; bases outside gene matches: 13. The CDR3 contains 21 residues. CDR3 nucleotides: TGTGCCAGCAGCTTATGGACTAGCGGGGGGCTCCCTGGTTCTAGCACAGATACGCAGTATTTT. Translating gives CASSLWTSGGLPGSSTDTQYF.

This chain uses TRBV12-3 or TRBV12-4 with TRBJ2-5, with TRBD2 identical over 13 bases. After removal of 9 bases from V and 2 bases from J, the junction contained 3 bases not matched to a gene. This CDR3 is built from 14 residues. The CDR3 is CASGLAGEQETQYF. CDR3 nucleotide sequence: TGTGCCAGTGGACTAGCGGGAGAACAAGAGACCCAGTACTTC.